Listed below are T cell receptor beta chains from one sample, sequenced in a study of OX40 agonist ivuxolimab in advanced cancers. Only in-frame clones appear in the TCRdb table, and some are missing; sequencing was by immunoSEQ multiplex PCR. The sample shows 85,000 to 100,000 clones, around 92% of them seen only once. Here the sequenced sample was CD4+ or CD8+ T cells sorted from blood, taken in a trial of the OX40 agonist ivuxolimab. The receptors originated from an adult with an advanced solid tumor such as melanoma, head and neck, liver or kidney cancer. Both conserved end residues are part of each CDR3. Each record gives: CDR3 protein, CDR3 DNA, J gene, V gene, D gene, clone size. D genes are given only for firm matches. Clone size is stated in some rows and not others, as once, few, many or a class when expanded.

CDR3: CASSEVRQYYGYTF
DNA: TGTGCCAGCAGTGAAGTTCGGCAGTACTATGGCTACACCTTC
J: TRBJ1-2
V: TRBV2
D: NA
size: NA

CDR3: CASSFSGRSYNEQFF
DNA: TGTGCCAGCAGCTTTAGCGGGCGCTCCTACAATGAGCAGTTCTTC
J: TRBJ2-1
V: TRBV7-3
D: TRBD2
size: NA

CDR3: CASSVFGGDQPQHF
DNA: TGTGCCAGCAGTGTCTTTGGAGGGGATCAGCCCCAGCATTTT
J: TRBJ1-5
V: TRBV2
D: NA
size: once

CDR3: CASTPPRLRGEQYF
DNA: TGTGCCAGCACCCCTCCGAGGCTTAGAGGGGAGCAGTACTTC
J: TRBJ2-7
V: TRBV28
D: NA
size: NA

CDR3: CASSLASSGDYGYTF
DNA: TGTGCCAGCAGCTTAGCTTCTAGCGGGGACTATGGCTACACCTTC
J: TRBJ1-2
V: TRBV7-2
D: NA
size: NA

CDR3: CASSYSGISTREQYF
DNA: TGTGCCAGCAGTTACTCCGGGATTTCAACACGGGAGCAGTACTTC
J: TRBJ2-7
V: TRBV6-5
D: NA
size: NA

CDR3: CASIPTPPLGNEQFF
DNA: TGTGCCAGCATCCCCACACCACCCCTCGGGAATGAGCAGTTCTTC
J: TRBJ2-1
V: TRBV6-1
D: NA
size: NA

CDR3: CASSAGQGVDTQYF
DNA: TGTGCCAGCTCAGCGGGACAGGGGGTCGATACGCAGTATTTT
J: TRBJ2-3
V: TRBV18
D: TRBD1
size: once

CDR3: CASSTKTASSYNEQFF
DNA: TGTGCCAGTAGTACGAAGACAGCGAGCTCCTACAATGAGCAGTTCTTC
J: TRBJ2-1
V: TRBV19
D: NA
size: NA

CDR3: CASSLLGQGNTEAFF
DNA: TGTGCCAGCAGCTTGTTAGGACAGGGGAACACTGAAGCTTTCTTT
J: TRBJ1-1
V: TRBV7-3
D: TRBD1
size: NA

CDR3: CAWNRGSISNQPQHF
DNA: TGTGCCTGGAACAGGGGGTCTATCAGCAATCAGCCCCAGCATTTT
J: TRBJ1-5
V: TRBV30
D: TRBD1
size: NA

CDR3: CASSNPDRSSYNEQFF
DNA: TGTGCCAGCAGCAACCCAGACAGGTCCTCCTACAATGAGCAGTTCTTC
J: TRBJ2-1
V: TRBV13
D: NA
size: few

CDR3: CASTHPAGQAFF
DNA: TGTGCCAGCACCCATCCGGCGGGTCAGGCTTTCTTT
J: TRBJ1-1
V: TRBV6-1
D: NA
size: NA

CDR3: CASSLGRTSGYEQYF
DNA: TGTGCCAGCAGCTTAGGGCGGACTAGCGGGTACGAGCAGTACTTC
J: TRBJ2-7
V: TRBV7-9
D: TRBD2
size: NA

CDR3: CASSPMTSGNFNEQFF
DNA: TGTGCCAGCTCACCTATGACTAGCGGAAACTTCAATGAGCAGTTCTTC
J: TRBJ2-1
V: TRBV18
D: TRBD2
size: NA

CDR3: CASSERAGGLYWTSTDTQYF
DNA: TGTGCCAGCAGTGAGAGGGCGGGGGGGCTGTACTGGACTAGCACAGATACGCAGTATTTT
J: TRBJ2-3
V: TRBV28
D: TRBD2
size: NA

CDR3: CASSLRDGTQYF
DNA: TGTGCCAGCAGCCTACGAGATGGGACCCAGTACTTC
J: TRBJ2-5
V: TRBV5-4
D: NA
size: NA

CDR3: CASSYSRNTEAFF
DNA: TGTGCCAGCAGTTACTCGAGGAACACTGAAGCTTTCTTT
J: TRBJ1-1
V: TRBV6-6
D: NA
size: NA

CDR3: CASSILEASTDTQYF
DNA: TGTGCCAGTAGTATCCTAGAAGCTAGCACAGATACGCAGTATTTT
J: TRBJ2-3
V: TRBV19
D: NA
size: NA

CDR3: CASSATGADTQYF
DNA: TGTGCCAGCAGCGCGACAGGGGCCGATACGCAGTATTTT
J: TRBJ2-3
V: TRBV6-6
D: TRBD1
size: NA

CDR3: CASSQESLGSTDTQYF
DNA: TGCGCCAGCAGCCAAGAAAGTCTGGGCAGCACAGATACGCAGTATTTT
J: TRBJ2-3
V: TRBV4-1
D: NA
size: NA

CDR3: CASSLQGSGNTIYF
DNA: TGTGCCAGCAGCTTGCAGGGTTCTGGAAACACCATATATTTT
J: TRBJ1-3
V: TRBV11-3
D: NA
size: once

CDR3: CASSFYGTGYETQYF
DNA: TGTGCCAGCAGTTTCTATGGGACAGGGTATGAGACCCAGTACTTC
J: TRBJ2-5
V: TRBV6-6
D: TRBD1
size: NA

CDR3: CASSFRGLPYEQYF
DNA: TGTGCCAGCAGTTTCCGGGGCCTTCCCTACGAGCAGTACTTC
J: TRBJ2-7
V: TRBV28
D: NA
size: NA

CDR3: CASRQGNNQPQHF
DNA: TGTGCCAGCAGACAGGGGAACAATCAGCCCCAGCATTTT
J: TRBJ1-5
V: TRBV6-5
D: TRBD1
size: NA

CDR3: CASSYFGAGSNTEAFF
DNA: TGTGCCAGCAGTTACTTCGGAGCGGGATCGAACACTGAAGCTTTCTTT
J: TRBJ1-1
V: TRBV6-6
D: NA
size: few

CDR3: CASNFIGGAYNEQFF
DNA: TGTGCCAGTAACTTTATAGGGGGGGCCTACAATGAGCAGTTCTTC
J: TRBJ2-1
V: TRBV28
D: NA
size: NA

CDR3: CASTQRGLDTGELFF
DNA: TGTGCCAGCACCCAGAGGGGATTGGACACCGGGGAGCTGTTTTTT
J: TRBJ2-2
V: TRBV9
D: NA
size: NA

CDR3: CASSWISGNTDTQYF
DNA: TGTGCCAGCAGCTGGATTAGCGGGAACACAGATACGCAGTATTTT
J: TRBJ2-3
V: TRBV11-3
D: TRBD2
size: NA